These T cell receptor beta chains were read from a single sample in a study of CD4 and CD8 cells across lung adenocarcinoma regions. TCRdb fed the PCR reads into MiXCR, producing one record per CDR3 protein. In the table there are 3,000 or so distinct CDR3 sequences, around 60% of which are singletons. The specimen sequenced was CD4+ T cells from the margin of a lung tumor. The receptors were sampled from a male donor with lung adenocarcinoma. The CD4 and CD8 labels of this study may be unreliable. CDR3s include the opening cysteine and the closing phenylalanine or tryptophan. A D gene is named only where the DNA matches it firmly. Some rows have no size entry. The others give once, few or many, or a class for an expanded clone.

>TRBJ1-2|TRBV25-1|large|.
TGTGCCAGCAGTGGGATCAGCGTTAACTATGGCTACACCTTC
CASSGISVNYGYTF
>TRBJ1-5|TRBV14|few|TRBD1
TGTGCCAGCAGCCGGAACAGGGGGGTTCATCAGCCCCAGCATTTT
CASSRNRGVHQPQHF
>TRBJ2-3|TRBV14|few|.
TGTGCCAGCAGCCAAGAGGGTGGCTGGACAGATACGCAGTATTTT
CASSQEGGWTDTQYF
>TRBJ2-5|TRBV11-2|.|TRBD2
TGTGCCAGCAGCTTGGTCTCTAGCGGGTCTTTGGTAGAGACCCAGTACTTC
CASSLVSSGSLVETQYF
>TRBJ2-1|TRBV11-1|once|TRBD2
TGTGCCAGCAGCTTAGAGGCTAGCGGGAGATTTCTGTTCTTC
CASSLEASGRFLFF
>TRBJ1-4|TRBV11-2|.|.
TGTGCCAGCAGCGAAGGACGGGGGCCTGCAACTAATGAAAAACTGTTTTTT
CASSEGRGPATNEKLFF
>TRBJ1-1|TRBV7-8|.|TRBD1
TGTGCCAGCAGCCTCCGGGACAGGGGGTCAAACACTGAAGCTTTCTTT
CASSLRDRGSNTEAFF
>TRBJ2-1|TRBV6-1|.|TRBD1
TGTGCCAGCACTCCGGGACAGGGCTTACAAAATGAGCAGTTCTTC
CASTPGQGLQNEQFF
>TRBJ2-1|TRBV6-5|.|TRBD2
TGTGCCAGCAGTTCGCCTAGCGGGAGTCTCTATGAGCAGTTCTTC
CASSSPSGSLYEQFF
>TRBJ2-5|TRBV6-1|.|.
TGTGCCAGCAGTACACAGGGTGAGACCCAGTACTTC
CASSTQGETQYF
>TRBJ2-5|TRBV12-3/TRBV12-4|once|.
TGTGCCAGCAGTGAATCTGCAGGACAGCCTCGTGAGCAGTACTTC
CASSESAGQPREQYF